The sequence of this T cell receptor (beta chain) was determined in a study of blood T cells in healthy people across ages. Primed by a sample-barcoded 5' primer and a J-beta primer mix, a second PCR proceeded for about 6 to 12 cycles. All samples yielded 2.5 million or more CDR3-containing paired-end reads. Using its own MiXCR run on the 5' RACE reads, TCRdb lists one record per CDR3 protein. This sample carries about 830,000 distinct CDR3 sequences, roughly 64% of them seen once, and the ten largest clones take around 20%. Looked up from germline, CDR1 is MNHEY and CDR2 is SVGAGI. The CDR3 runs to 14 residues. Trimming stripped 0 bases from V and 8 bases from J, with 13 bases between. Each donor had around 11 milliliters of peripheral blood drawn. Samples each had at least 5.5 micrograms of total RNA extracted.

The receptor was derived from a man between 25 and 39 years old in good health. The specimen sequenced was blood. V is TRBV6-5 and J is TRBJ1-2; maybe TRBD1 (5 bases). The CDR3 bases are TGTGCCAGCAGTTACTCCGGCAGAGGGGACGGCTACACCTTC. It yields the protein CASSYSGRGDGYTF.